This TCR beta chain stems from a study of regulatory T cells in long-lasting Graves disease. Whole-study findings and limits: Fewer public clonotypes were shared by new patients (approximately 970) than by persistent patients (around 2,900).

Trimming at V came to 5 bases and at J to 5 bases, leaving 16 bases not matched to a gene. The CDR3 totals 17 residues. Germline CDR1 is MDHEN and CDR2 is SYDVKM. Time point of the sample: newly diagnosed GD, antithyroid drugs for less than 3 months. Extracted RNA from PBMCs served as the source of the TCR library. According to the study, TCR beta libraries were built with iRepertoire HTBI primers and CDR3-region Arm-PCR. TCRdb used MiXCR to reprocess the multiplex PCR reads, holding one entry per CDR3 protein. This repertoire shows about 400,000 distinct CDR3 sequences, about a sixth found once; its top ten account for about 20%. This clonotype was observed at least ten times. Its specificity is not known.

This sequence joins TRBV28 and TRBJ1-1, with 8 bases matching TRBD1. Specimen: peripheral blood mononuclear cells (PBMCs), collected at new diagnosis, from a patient treated with antithyroid drugs. The TCR comes from a female donor with Graves disease. For the CDR3, the DNA is TGTGCCAGCAGTGCAAATCCCTTTGGGACAGGAGGTACTGAAGCTTTCTTT. This codes for CASSANPFGTGGTEAFF.